The 10 T cell receptor beta chains below come from one sample, sequenced in a study of PD-L1 blockade in urothelial cancer. The data were produced by immunoSEQ multiplex PCR, yet TCRdb's version contains in-frame clones alone and is incomplete. The sample holds roughly 24,000 clones, 75% to 90% seen once. The source material was PBMCs, sampled around atezolizumab (anti-PD-L1) treatment. Receptor source: a man aged 55 to 70 with urothelial cancer.

The J gene is TRBJ1-2, the V gene TRBV7-2; 12 positions match TRBD1. Germline CDR1 reads SGHTA; CDR2 reads FQGNSA. This CDR3 comprises 14 residues. After removal of 5 bases from V and 5 bases from J, the junction contained 3 bases not matched to a gene. CDR3 sequence (DNA): TGTGCCAGCAGCGGGGGACAGGGGGCGTATGGCTACACCTTC. Protein: CASSGGQGAYGYTF.

This chain joins TRBV5-4 and TRBJ1-3; no reliable D call. Germline assignment: CDR1 SGHNT and CDR2 YYREEE (reference sequence). This CDR3 region has 14 residues. With 1 base removed from V and 4 bases from J, the gap between germline ends came to 9 bases. The CDR3, as DNA: TGTGCCAGCAGCTTGAGAGGGATCGGAAACACCATATATTTT. Its translation: CASSLRGIGNTIYF.

The chain recombines TRBV7-2 with TRBJ2-2, with D possibly matching TRBD2 (5 bases). The V end lost 3 bases, the J end lost 3 bases, and 14 bases lay between the germline ends. The length of the CDR3 is 16 residues. Germline-derived CDR1 and CDR2 are SGHTA and FQGNSA. CDR3 sequence (DNA): TGTGCCAGCAGCTTTCGGGATACCACATACACCGGGGAGCTGTTTTTT. Protein sequence: CASSFRDTTYTGELFF.

The V and J genes are TRBV30 and TRBJ2-7; weak D call: TRBD1 (5 bases). Trimming cost V 3 bases and J 4 bases, with 10 bases left between them. CDR1 and CDR2 from the germline V gene are GTSNPN and SVGIG (reference sequence). The CDR3 spans 12 residues. The CDR3 coding sequence is TGTGCCTGGAGCGTCAGGGCTTACGAGCAGTACTTC. This translates into CAWSVRAYEQYF.

The V gene is TRBV19, the J gene TRBJ1-5; 9 bases line up with TRBD1. Trimming at V came to 5 bases and at J to 2 bases, leaving 16 bases not matched to a gene. The CDR3 sequence is 19 residues long. Germline-derived CDR1 and CDR2 are LNHDA and SQIVND (reference sequence). The CDR3 protein is CASSLPGTGFPLGNQPQHF. CDR3 nucleotide sequence: TGTGCCAGTAGTCTGCCCGGGACAGGGTTCCCGCTTGGCAATCAGCCCCAGCATTTT.

The J gene is TRBJ2-7, the V gene TRBV2, with D perhaps TRBD1 (5 bases). The CDR3 runs to 13 residues. The germline V gene has CDR1 SNHLY and CDR2 FYNNEI. DNA for the CDR3: TGTGCCAGCAGTGTCCTTGGGGCAGGGTGGGCCGCAGTC. It translates to CASSVLGAGWAAV.

This clone was detected only once. The rearrangement joins TRBV5-1 to TRBJ2-3, with TRBD2 matching over 7 bases. In germline, CDR1 is SGHRS, CDR2 YFSETQ. The CDR3 spans 16 residues. V shed 0 bases, J shed 3 bases, and the junction held 7 bases outside the gene matches. The CDR3, as DNA: TGCGCCAGCAGCTTGGATGCGGGGAGGGGTACAGATACGCAGTATTTT. This translates into CASSLDAGRGTDTQYF.

V usage is TRBV2 and J usage is TRBJ1-3, with D perhaps TRBD1 (5 bases). CDR3 length equals 15 residues. V shed 5 bases and J shed 0 bases, with 11 bases lying between them. Germline loops: CDR1 SNHLY, CDR2 FYNNEI. The CDR3 reads CASSPGLHSGNTIYF. Written as DNA, the CDR3 is TGTGCCAGCAGTCCGGGACTGCACTCTGGAAACACCATATATTTT.

The chain couples TRBV5-1 to TRBJ1-6, with unresolved D. The germline V and J ends were trimmed by 0 bases and 7 bases, with 11 bases remaining between them. CDR3 size: 15 residues. CDR1 is SGHRS, CDR2 YFSETQ, per germline. The CDR3 sequence is CASSLALQANSPLHF. CDR3 in DNA: TGCGCCAGCAGCTTGGCCCTGCAGGCCAATTCACCCCTCCACTTT.

The CDR3 is CASRADGSSYNEQFF. The CDR3 region has the DNA TGTGCCAGCAGAGCGGACGGGAGCTCCTACAATGAGCAGTTCTTC. The rearrangement uses TRBV6-6 and TRBJ2-1; TRBD2 might be the D (6 bases). V dropped 6 bases and J dropped 0 bases, with 12 bases sitting between them. Germline CDR1 reads MNHNY; CDR2 reads SVGAGI (reference sequence). CDR3 length equals 15 residues.